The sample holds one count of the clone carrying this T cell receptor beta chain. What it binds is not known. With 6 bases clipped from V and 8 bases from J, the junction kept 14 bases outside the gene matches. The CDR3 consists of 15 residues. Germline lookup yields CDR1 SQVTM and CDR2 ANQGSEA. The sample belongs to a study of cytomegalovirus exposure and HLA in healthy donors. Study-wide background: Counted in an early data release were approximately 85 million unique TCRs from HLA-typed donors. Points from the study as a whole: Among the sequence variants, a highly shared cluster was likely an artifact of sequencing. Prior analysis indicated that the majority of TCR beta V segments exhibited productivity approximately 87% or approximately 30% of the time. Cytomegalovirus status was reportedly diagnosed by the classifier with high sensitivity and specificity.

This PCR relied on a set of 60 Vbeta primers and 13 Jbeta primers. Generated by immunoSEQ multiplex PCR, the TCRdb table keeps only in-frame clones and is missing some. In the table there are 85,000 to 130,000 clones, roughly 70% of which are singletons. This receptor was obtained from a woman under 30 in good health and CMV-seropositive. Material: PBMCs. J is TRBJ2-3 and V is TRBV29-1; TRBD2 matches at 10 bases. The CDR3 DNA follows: TGCAGCGTGGACCCATTAGCGGGGGGACCAGGTACGCAGTATTTT. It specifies CSVDPLAGGPGTQYF.